This T cell receptor beta chain stems from a study of T cell clones after liver transplantation. Clones were sequenced by immunoSEQ multiplex PCR, and TCRdb holds only the in-frame ones, with some missing. Here the sample spans about 68,000 clones, 80% to 95% being singletons. This CDR3 comprises 15 residues. The germline V and J ends were trimmed by 0 bases and 4 bases, with 10 bases remaining between them. Germline CDR1 is SGDLS and CDR2 is YYNGEE. The sample in question was CD4+ T cells from blood, obtained around 27 months after liver transplant. The rearrangement uses TRBV9 and TRBJ2-2; TRBD2 is a possible D gene (6 bases). This TCR was sampled from a human patient who received a liver transplant. Some T cells may arise from the graft donor. The CDR3: CASSVDGRSTGELFF. The CDR3 DNA sequence: TGTGCCAGCAGCGTAGACGGGAGAAGCACCGGGGAGCTGTTTTTT.